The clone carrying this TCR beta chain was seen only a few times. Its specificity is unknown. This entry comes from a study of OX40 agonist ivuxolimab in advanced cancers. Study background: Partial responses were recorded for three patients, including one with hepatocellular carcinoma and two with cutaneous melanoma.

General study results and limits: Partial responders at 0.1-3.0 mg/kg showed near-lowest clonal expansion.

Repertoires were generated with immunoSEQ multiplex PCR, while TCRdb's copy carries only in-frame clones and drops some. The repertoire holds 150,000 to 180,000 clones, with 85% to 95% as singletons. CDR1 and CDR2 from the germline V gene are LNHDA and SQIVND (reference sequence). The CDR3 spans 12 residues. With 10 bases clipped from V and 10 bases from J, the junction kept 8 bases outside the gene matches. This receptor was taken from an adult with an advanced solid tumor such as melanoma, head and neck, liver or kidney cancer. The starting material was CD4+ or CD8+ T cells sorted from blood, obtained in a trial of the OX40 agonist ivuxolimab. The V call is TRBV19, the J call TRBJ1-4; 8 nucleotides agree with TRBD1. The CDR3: CATQSTGGKLFF. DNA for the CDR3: TGTGCCACCCAGAGCACAGGGGGAAAACTGTTTTTT. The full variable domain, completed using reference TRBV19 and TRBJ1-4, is DGGITQSPKYLFRKEGQNVTLSCEQNLNHDAMYWYRQDPGQGLRLIYYSQIVNDFQKGDIAEGYSVSREKKESFPLTVTSAQKNPTAFYLCATQSTGGKLFFGSGTQLSVL.